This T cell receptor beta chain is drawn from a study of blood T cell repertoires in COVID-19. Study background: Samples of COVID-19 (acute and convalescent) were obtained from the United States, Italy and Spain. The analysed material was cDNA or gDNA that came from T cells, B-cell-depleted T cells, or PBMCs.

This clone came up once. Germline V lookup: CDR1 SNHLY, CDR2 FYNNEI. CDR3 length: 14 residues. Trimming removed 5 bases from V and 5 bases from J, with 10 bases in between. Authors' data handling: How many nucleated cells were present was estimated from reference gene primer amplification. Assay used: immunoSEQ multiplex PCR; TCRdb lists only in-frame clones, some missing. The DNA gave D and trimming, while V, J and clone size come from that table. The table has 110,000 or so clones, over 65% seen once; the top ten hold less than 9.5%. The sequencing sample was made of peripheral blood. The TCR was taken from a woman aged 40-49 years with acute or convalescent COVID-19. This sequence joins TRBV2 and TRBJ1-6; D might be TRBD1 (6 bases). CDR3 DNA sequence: TGTGCCAGCAGTTTAAGGACAGATAATTCACCCCTCCACTTT. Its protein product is CASSLRTDNSPLHF.